This T cell receptor (beta chain) was profiled in a study of control samples from healthy donors and cancer patients. Here immunoSEQ multiplex PCR was the method, and the copy in TCRdb shows in-frame clones only, minus some. Of just over 150,000 clones in the sample, approximately 90% were seen once. Germline values: CDR1 LNHDA, CDR2 SQIVND (reference sequence). CDR3 size: 16 residues. The J segment lost 4 bases and the V segment lost 4 bases, leaving 11 bases of the junction unmatched. The sample taken for sequencing was blood. The chain is built from TRBV19 and TRBJ1-2, with TRBD1 matching over 8 bases. This TCR came from a man aged 25-45 years in good health. This CDR3 reads CASSKSDREYLYGYTF. The CDR3 coding sequence is TGTGCCAGTAGTAAATCGGACAGGGAGTACCTCTATGGCTACACCTTC.